This TCR beta chain stems from a study of T cell responses to AZD1222 COVID-19 vaccine. Study-level findings and limits: At 160-218 and 743-854, vaccine-associated CD4 TCRs were dominant, and they spanned spike. Clonal diversity was possibly underestimated; the donors were predominantly white British and more often female. The study reported that nearly half of spike-specific TCRs target unmutated variant regions.

V was pared by 7 bases and J by 11 bases, with 24 bases between. The CDR3 runs 15 residues. The V gene's germline CDR1 is SGHTA and CDR2 FQGNSA. Data came from immunoSEQ multiplex PCR; TCRdb stores just in-frame clones and leaves some out. The profile covers some 130,000 clones, with 75% to 90% appearing a single time and around 5.9% taken by the ten largest. Turning to this clone: What it binds is unknown.

The V call is TRBV7-2, the J call TRBJ2-1; D may correspond to TRBD1 or TRBD2 (6 bases each). Material: peripheral blood, obtained on day 0 of AZD1222 vaccination. The sequence came from an adult in good health. CDR3 nucleotides: TGTGCCAGCACCCCGGGGGCGTCAGGGGTGAACCAGCAGTTCTTC. Translation gives CASTPGASGVNQQFF.